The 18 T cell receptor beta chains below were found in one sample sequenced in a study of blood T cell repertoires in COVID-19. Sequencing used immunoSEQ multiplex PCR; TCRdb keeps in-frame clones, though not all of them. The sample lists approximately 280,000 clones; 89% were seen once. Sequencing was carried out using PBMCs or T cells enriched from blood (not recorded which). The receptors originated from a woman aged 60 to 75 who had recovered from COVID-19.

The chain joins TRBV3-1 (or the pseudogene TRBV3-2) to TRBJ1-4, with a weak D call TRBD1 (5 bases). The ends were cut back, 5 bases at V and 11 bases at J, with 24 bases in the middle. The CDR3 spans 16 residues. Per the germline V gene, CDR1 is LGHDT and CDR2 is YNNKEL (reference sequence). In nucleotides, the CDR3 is TGTGCCAGCAGCAAAAGTGATCCGGGACTGATGGGGAAACTGTTTTTT. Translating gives CASSKSDPGLMGKLFF.

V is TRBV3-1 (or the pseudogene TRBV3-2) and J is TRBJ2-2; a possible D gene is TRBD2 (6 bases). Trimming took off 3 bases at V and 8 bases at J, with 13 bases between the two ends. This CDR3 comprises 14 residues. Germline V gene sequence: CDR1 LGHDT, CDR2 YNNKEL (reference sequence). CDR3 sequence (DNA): TGTGCCAGCAGCCAGCGGGGTGGGCCTGGGGAGCTGTTTTTT. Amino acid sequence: CASSQRGGPGELFF.

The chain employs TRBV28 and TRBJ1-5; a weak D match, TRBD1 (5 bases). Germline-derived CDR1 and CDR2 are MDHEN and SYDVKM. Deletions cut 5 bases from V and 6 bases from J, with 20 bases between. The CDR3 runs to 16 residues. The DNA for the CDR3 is TGTGCCAGCAGTACGCGTGGGGCGGGGTTGGTTCAGCCCCAGCATTTT. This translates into CASSTRGAGLVQPQHF.

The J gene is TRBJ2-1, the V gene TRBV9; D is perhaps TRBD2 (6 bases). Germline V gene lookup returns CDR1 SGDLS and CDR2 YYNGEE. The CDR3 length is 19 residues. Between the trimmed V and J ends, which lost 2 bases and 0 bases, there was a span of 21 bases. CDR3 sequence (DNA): TGTGCCAGCAGCGTTCCCAAAAACCACCTAGCGAGCTCCTACAATGAGCAGTTCTTC. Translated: CASSVPKNHLASSYNEQFF.

CDR3 coding DNA: TGTGCCAGCAGCAGCGGGAGTTCAACGGATACGCAGTATTTT. Translating gives CASSSGSSTDTQYF. This sequence joins TRBV6-5 and TRBJ2-3; 8 bases align to TRBD2. After removal of 6 bases from V and 6 bases from J, the junction contained 8 bases not matched to a gene. Germline CDR1 MNHEY, CDR2 SVGAGI. The CDR3 loop spans 14 amino acids.

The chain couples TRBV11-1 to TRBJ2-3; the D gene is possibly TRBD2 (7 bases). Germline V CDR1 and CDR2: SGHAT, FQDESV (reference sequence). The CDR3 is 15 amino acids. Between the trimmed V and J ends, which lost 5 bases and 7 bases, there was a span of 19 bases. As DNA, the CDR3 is TGTGCCAGCAGCCGAACTAGTGGGAGGGGGAATACGCAGTATTTT. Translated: CASSRTSGRGNTQYF.

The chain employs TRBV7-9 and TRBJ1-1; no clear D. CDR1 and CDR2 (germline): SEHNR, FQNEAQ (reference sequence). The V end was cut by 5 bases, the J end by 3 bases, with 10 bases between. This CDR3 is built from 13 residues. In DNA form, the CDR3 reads TGTGCCAGCAGCGTTACATTATACACTGAAGCTTTCTTT. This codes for CASSVTLYTEAFF.

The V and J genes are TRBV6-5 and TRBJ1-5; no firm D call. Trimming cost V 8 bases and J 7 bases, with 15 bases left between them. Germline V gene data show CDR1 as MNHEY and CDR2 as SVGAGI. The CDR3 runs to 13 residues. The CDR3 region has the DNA TGTGCCAGCGAGGGATCCTACGGGCAGCCCCAGCATTTT. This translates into CASEGSYGQPQHF.

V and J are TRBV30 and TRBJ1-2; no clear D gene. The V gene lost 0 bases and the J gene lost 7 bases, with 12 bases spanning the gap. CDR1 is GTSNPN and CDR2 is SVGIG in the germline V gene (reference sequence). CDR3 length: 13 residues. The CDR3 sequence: CAWSVRTDGGYTF. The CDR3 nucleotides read TGTGCCTGGAGTGTACGTACAGACGGTGGCTACACCTTC.

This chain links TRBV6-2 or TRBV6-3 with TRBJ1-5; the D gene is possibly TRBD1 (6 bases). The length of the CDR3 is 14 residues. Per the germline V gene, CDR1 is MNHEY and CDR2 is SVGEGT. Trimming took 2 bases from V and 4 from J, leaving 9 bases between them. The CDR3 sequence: CASSYGQKNQPQHF. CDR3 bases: TGTGCCAGCAGTTACGGACAGAAAAATCAGCCCCAGCATTTT.

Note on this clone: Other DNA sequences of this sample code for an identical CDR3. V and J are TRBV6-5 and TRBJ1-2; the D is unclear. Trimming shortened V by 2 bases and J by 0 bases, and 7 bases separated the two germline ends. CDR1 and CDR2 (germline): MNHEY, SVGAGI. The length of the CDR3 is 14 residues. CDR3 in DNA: TGTGCCAGCAGTTACCGCGACACTAACTATGGCTACACCTTC. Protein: CASSYRDTNYGYTF.

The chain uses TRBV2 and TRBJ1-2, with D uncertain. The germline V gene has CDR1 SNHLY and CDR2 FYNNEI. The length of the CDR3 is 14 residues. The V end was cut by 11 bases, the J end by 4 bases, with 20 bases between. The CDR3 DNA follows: TGTGCCCAGCTGGCAGGCCCCGGCCTCTATGGCTACACCTTC. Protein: CAQLAGPGLYGYTF.

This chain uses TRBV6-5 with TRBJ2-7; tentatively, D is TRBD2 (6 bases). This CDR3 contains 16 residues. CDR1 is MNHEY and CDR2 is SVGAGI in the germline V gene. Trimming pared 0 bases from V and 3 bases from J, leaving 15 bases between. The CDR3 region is CASSYSMARGHYEQYF. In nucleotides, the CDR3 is TGTGCCAGCAGTTACTCGATGGCGCGGGGCCACTACGAGCAGTACTTC.

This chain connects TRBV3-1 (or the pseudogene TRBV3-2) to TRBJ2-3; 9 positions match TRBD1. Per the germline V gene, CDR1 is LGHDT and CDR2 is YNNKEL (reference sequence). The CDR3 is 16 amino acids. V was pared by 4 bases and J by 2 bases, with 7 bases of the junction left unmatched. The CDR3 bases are TGTGCCAGCAGCCCGTACAGGGGGCCCTCCACAGATACGCAGTATTTT. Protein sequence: CASSPYRGPSTDTQYF.

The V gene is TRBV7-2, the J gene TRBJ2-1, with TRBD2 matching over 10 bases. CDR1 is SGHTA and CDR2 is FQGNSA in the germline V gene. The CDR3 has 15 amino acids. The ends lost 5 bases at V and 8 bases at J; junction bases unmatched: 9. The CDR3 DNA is TGTGCCAGCAGCCAAGGGACTAGCGATTACCATGAGCAGTTCTTC. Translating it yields CASSQGTSDYHEQFF.

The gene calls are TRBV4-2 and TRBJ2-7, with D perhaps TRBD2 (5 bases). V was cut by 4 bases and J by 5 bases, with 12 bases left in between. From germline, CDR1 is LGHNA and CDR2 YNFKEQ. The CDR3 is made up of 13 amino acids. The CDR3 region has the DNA TGTGCCAGCAGCCGGCAACTAGAGGACGAGCAGTACTTC. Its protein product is CASSRQLEDEQYF.

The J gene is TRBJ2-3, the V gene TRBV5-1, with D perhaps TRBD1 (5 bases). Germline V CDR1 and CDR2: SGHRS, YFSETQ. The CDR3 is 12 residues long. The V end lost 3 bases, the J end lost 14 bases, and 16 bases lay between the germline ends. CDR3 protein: CASSSDSKPWYF. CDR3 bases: TGCGCCAGCAGCTCTGACAGCAAGCCATGGTATTTT.

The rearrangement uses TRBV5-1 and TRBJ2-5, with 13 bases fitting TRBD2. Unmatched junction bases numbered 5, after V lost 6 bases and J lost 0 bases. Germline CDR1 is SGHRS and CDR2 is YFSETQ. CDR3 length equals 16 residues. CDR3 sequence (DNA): TGCGCCAGCACCCCGACTAGCGGGGGGTACCAAGAGACCCAGTACTTC. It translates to CASTPTSGGYQETQYF.